This T cell receptor beta chain came from a study of T cells in Graves' hyperthyroidism and ophthalmopathy. Amplification of TCR beta CDR3 regions used RNA as the template. Carried out on the TCR CDR3, a first-round RT-PCR used the HTBI primer set. TCRdb reprocessed the multiplex PCR reads via MiXCR and lists one record per CDR3 protein. Altogether 540,000 or so distinct CDR3 sequences are present, 46% being singletons, with the ten largest covering 15% to 20%. Germline values: CDR1 SGHAT, CDR2 FQNNGV. The CDR3 runs to 16 residues. The ends were cut back, 2 bases at V and 1 base at J, with 13 bases in the middle.

The source material was peripheral blood or thyroid tissue (not recorded which). The receptor's source is an adult woman with Graves' disease, either hyperthyroidism or ophthalmopathy (not recorded which). J is TRBJ2-3 and V is TRBV11-2; weak D call: TRBD1 (5 bases). CDR3 sequence: CASSLLAGLGTDTQYF. The CDR3 coding sequence is TGTGCCAGCAGCTTATTAGCAGGGCTGGGCACAGATACGCAGTATTTT.